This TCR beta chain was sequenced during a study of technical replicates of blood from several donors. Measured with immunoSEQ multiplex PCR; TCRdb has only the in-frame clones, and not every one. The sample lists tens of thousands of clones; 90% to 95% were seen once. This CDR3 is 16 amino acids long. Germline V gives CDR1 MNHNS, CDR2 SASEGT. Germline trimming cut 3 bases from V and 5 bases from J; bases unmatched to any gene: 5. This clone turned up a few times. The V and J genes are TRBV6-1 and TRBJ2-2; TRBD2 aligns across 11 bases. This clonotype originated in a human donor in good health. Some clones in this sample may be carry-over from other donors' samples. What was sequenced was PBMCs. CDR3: CASSDIAGGHTGELFF. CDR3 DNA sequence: TGTGCCAGCAGTGACATAGCGGGGGGGCATACCGGGGAGCTGTTTTTT.